A selection of T cell receptor beta chains follows, all from one sample in a study of chronic HIV infection and antiretroviral therapy. TCRdb recomputed calls from the 5' RACE reads with MiXCR, one row per CDR3 protein. The sample has some 46,000 distinct CDR3 sequences; approximately 19% are singletons. Sequencing was carried out using peripheral blood. These receptors were obtained from an adult who had HIV and had not received antiretroviral therapy, or was an uninfected healthy control (not recorded which). Both conserved end residues are part of each CDR3. Each record gives: J gene, D gene, clone size, V gene, CDR3 length, CDR3 DNA, CDR3 protein. The D gene is left open where the match is weak. Rows give clone size only sometimes, using once, few, many, or a class for an expanded clone.

>TRBJ2-5|TRBD2|.|TRBV29-1|15
TGCAGCGTTGAACCGAATAGCGGGAGTGGAGAGACCCAGTACTTC
CSVEPNSGSGETQYF
>TRBJ2-7|TRBD1|.|TRBV5-6|14
TGTGCCAGCAGTCCCGGGACAGGGGCCTACGAGCAGTACTTC
CASSPGTGAYEQYF
>TRBJ2-7|TRBD1|few|TRBV29-1|14
TGCAGCGGGGGGACAGGGGGCCTATCCTACGAGCAGTACTTC
CSGGTGGLSYEQYF
>TRBJ2-7|TRBD1|once|TRBV6-5|15
TGTGCCAGCAGTTACTCGGGACAGGTATCCTACGAGCAGTACTTC
CASSYSGQVSYEQYF
>TRBJ2-3|TRBD1|.|TRBV5-1|18
TGCGCCAGCAGCTTGGTAGCTGGCGGGACAGGTAACACAGATACGCAGTATTTT
CASSLVAGGTGNTDTQYF
>TRBJ1-5|.|few|TRBV20-1|13
TGCAGTGCCTCCCGCAAAACCAATCAGCCCCAGCATTTT
CSASRKTNQPQHF
>TRBJ2-7|TRBD2|.|TRBV29-1|15
TGCAGCGTTGAAGTGGGGGCTAGCGGGGCCACTGCAAAGTACTTC
CSVEVGASGATAKYF
>TRBJ2-3|.|few|TRBV5-1|12
TGCGCCAGCAGCTTGGACACAGATACGCAGTATTTT
CASSLDTDTQYF
>TRBJ2-2|.|.|TRBV5-5|13
TGTGCCAGCAGCCTAGGTCTGTCCGGGGAGCTGTTTTTT
CASSLGLSGELFF
>TRBJ2-7|.|.|TRBV20-1|11
TGCAGTGCTAGAGCGGGTTCCGAGCAGTACTTC
CSARAGSEQYF
>TRBJ2-2|.|few|TRBV25-1|13
TGTGCCAGCAGTCTTCTTAACACCGGGGAGCTGTTTTTT
CASSLLNTGELFF
>TRBJ2-7|TRBD1|few|TRBV29-1|12
TGCAGCGTTGGGACAGGAATTCACGAGCAGTACTTC
CSVGTGIHEQYF
>TRBJ1-1|.|.|TRBV12-3/TRBV12-4|14
TGTGCCAGCAGCCTAAAACAGGGGAACACTGAAGCTTTCTTT
CASSLKQGNTEAFF
>TRBJ2-7|.|.|TRBV7-2|16
TGTGCCAGCAGCTTAGGGGGTAGGGGGGGCACCTACGAGCAGTACTTC
CASSLGGRGGTYEQYF
>TRBJ2-7|TRBD1|.|TRBV12-3/TRBV12-4|13
TGTGCCAGCAGTCCCGACAGGGTAGTTGGGCAGTACTTC
CASSPDRVVGQYF
>TRBJ2-7|.|.|TRBV3-1|13
TGTGCCAGCAGCCAAGTGACCTCCAGAGGGCAGTACTTC
CASSQVTSRGQYF
>TRBJ1-5|.|.|TRBV20-1|14
TGCAGTGCTAGGGACATCAATAGCAATCAGCCCCAGCATTTT
CSARDINSNQPQHF
>TRBJ1-5|TRBD1|few|TRBV18|18
TGTGCCAGCTCGCCTGTAGGAGACAGGGAATATAGCAATCAGCCCCAGCATTTT
CASSPVGDREYSNQPQHF
>TRBJ2-3|.|.|TRBV29-1|12
TGCAGCGTGAGGGGGTTTGTAGATACGCAGTATTTT
CSVRGFVDTQYF
>TRBJ2-5|TRBD2|.|TRBV4-1|18
TGCGCCAGCAGCCCGAAAGCACCCTTAGCGGGGAACCAAGAGACCCAGTACTTC
CASSPKAPLAGNQETQYF
>TRBJ2-7|TRBD2|.|TRBV6-5|15
TGTGCCAGCAGATTAACCGGGACTAGCGGGACCGAGCAGTACTTC
CASRLTGTSGTEQYF
>TRBJ1-5|.|few|TRBV6-1|13
TGTGCCAGCAGTGAAGCTGGTACGTCTACACGGCATTTT
CASSEAGTSTRHF
>TRBJ2-3|.|many|TRBV7-9|11
TGTGCCAGCAGCTTAGTCGATACGCAGTATTTT
CASSLVDTQYF
>TRBJ2-1|TRBD1|.|TRBV11-2|16
TGTGCCAGCAGCTCTCTCCGGGACAGGCGATACAATGAGCAGTTCTTC
CASSSLRDRRYNEQFF
>TRBJ2-2|.|.|TRBV10-3|12
TGTGCCATCAGTGAGAGTTCCGGGGAGCTGTTTTTT
CAISESSGELFF
>TRBJ1-2|TRBD1|.|TRBV5-1|16
TGCGCCAGCAGCTCCGGGACAGGGAATATCAACTATGGCTACACCTTC
CASSSGTGNINYGYTF
>TRBJ2-1|.|.|TRBV5-1|17
TGCGCCAGCAGCCTGAGCGGGGCGGGCCTGGGGGCCAATGAGCAGTTCTTC
CASSLSGAGLGANEQFF
>TRBJ1-1|.|.|TRBV24-1|13
TGTGCCACCAGTAGCCGTTTGAACACTGAAGCTTTCTTT
CATSSRLNTEAFF
>TRBJ2-3|TRBD2|few|TRBV28|17
TGTGCCAGCAGTAAGGGACTAGCGGGACCCGAAGTGGATACGCAGTATTTT
CASSKGLAGPEVDTQYF
>TRBJ1-6|.|.|TRBV20-1|17
TGCAGTGCTAGTCGACAGGTCAAAGGAGGGTATAATTCACCCCTCCACTTT
CSASRQVKGGYNSPLHF
>TRBJ2-7|.|.|TRBV10-2|13
TGCGCCAGCAGTGAAGCTGGCTCCTACGAGCAGTACTTC
CASSEAGSYEQYF
>TRBJ2-2|.|once|TRBV7-2|19
TGTGCCAGCAGCTTAACACCCAGGGTAGGAAGCACGAACACCGGGGAGCTGTTTTTT
CASSLTPRVGSTNTGELFF
>TRBJ1-6|.|few|TRBV6-5|15
TGTGCCAGCAGTTGGGACCCCCAAGGGGATTCACCCCTCCACTTT
CASSWDPQGDSPLHF
>TRBJ2-7|TRBD1|.|TRBV29-1|12
TGCAGCGCGAGGGACAGAACCTACGAGCAGTACTTC
CSARDRTYEQYF
>TRBJ2-5|TRBD1|medium-sized|TRBV6-6|14
TGTGCCAGCAGTTACGGGACAGCACAAGAGACCCAGTACTTC
CASSYGTAQETQYF
>TRBJ2-4|.|.|TRBV28|16
TGTGCCAGCAATAGTCAAGGGGGAACCTACAAAAACATTCAGTACTTC
CASNSQGGTYKNIQYF
>TRBJ2-3|.|few|TRBV4-1|12
TGCGCCAGCAGCCAGTTGGCCAATACGCAGTATTTT
CASSQLANTQYF
>TRBJ2-5|TRBD1|few|TRBV7-6|13
TGTGCCAGCTCCGTAACAGGGGATCAGACCCAGTACTTC
CASSVTGDQTQYF
>TRBJ2-7|TRBD1|few|TRBV9|15
TGTGCCAGCAGCGTGGTCCTGACAGGGAACTACGAGCAGTACTTC
CASSVVLTGNYEQYF
>TRBJ2-7|TRBD1|.|TRBV29-1|12
TGCAGCGTTGACAGGGGGAACTACGAGCAGTACTTC
CSVDRGNYEQYF
>TRBJ2-7|.|.|TRBV7-6|12
TGTGCCAGCAGCTTAGTGGGAAGAGAGCAGTACTTC
CASSLVGREQYF
>TRBJ2-7|TRBD1|.|TRBV29-1|12
TGCAGCGTTCGGACAGGGCAGGGCGAGCAGTACTTC
CSVRTGQGEQYF
>TRBJ2-3|.|few|TRBV20-1|12
TGCAGTGCAAAAAGAAGCACAGATACGCAGTATTTT
CSAKRSTDTQYF
>TRBJ1-1|.|few|TRBV6-5|16
TGTGCCAGCAGTTACCTCTCTCTTCGGGGGAACACTGAAGCTTTCTTT
CASSYLSLRGNTEAFF
>TRBJ2-7|.|few|TRBV11-2|13
TGTGCCAGCAGCTTCACCTTTACCTACGAGCAGTACTTC
CASSFTFTYEQYF
>TRBJ1-3|TRBD1|few|TRBV28|16
TGTGCCAGCGGGGAAAGGACAGGCAAATCTGGAAACACCATATATTTT
CASGERTGKSGNTIYF
>TRBJ2-7|TRBD2|few|TRBV4-1|15
TGCGCCAGCAGCCTCGGCCCGGGGGGCTCCTACGAGCAGTACTTC
CASSLGPGGSYEQYF
>TRBJ1-4|.|.|TRBV29-1|14
TGCAGCGTTGTTTGGGATGCAACTAATGAAAAACTGTTTTTT
CSVVWDATNEKLFF
>TRBJ1-1|.|.|TRBV5-1|13
TGCGCCAGCAGCTTGGGGGGTTCCGCTGAAGCTTTCTTT
CASSLGGSAEAFF
>TRBJ2-7|TRBD1|.|TRBV6-2/TRBV6-3|16
TGTGCCAGCAGTTCCCTTGCCCGGGACAGGGATTACGAGCAGTACTTC
CASSSLARDRDYEQYF
>TRBJ1-5|TRBD1|.|TRBV7-9|14
TGTGCCAGCAGCGCGACAGGGAGGAATCAGCCCCAGCATTTT
CASSATGRNQPQHF
>TRBJ2-1|TRBD2|few|TRBV28|15
TGTGCCAGCAGCCGAGGACTAGGGACTGACAATGAGCAGTTCTTC
CASSRGLGTDNEQFF
>TRBJ2-5|.|few|TRBV10-1|14
TGCGCCAGCAGCCGGGGAGGTGGACAAGAGACCCAGTACTTC
CASSRGGGQETQYF
>TRBJ2-7|.|few|TRBV3-1|13
TGTGCCAGCAGCCATCCAGGGGGGGACGAGCAGTACTTC
CASSHPGGDEQYF
>TRBJ2-7|.|.|TRBV6-2/TRBV6-3|14
TGTGCCAGCAGTTACTGGACAGCCTCCTACGAGCAGTACTTC
CASSYWTASYEQYF
>TRBJ1-2|.|.|TRBV29-1|13
TGCAGCGGTGTCCGGGACACAGACTATGGCTACACCTTC
CSGVRDTDYGYTF